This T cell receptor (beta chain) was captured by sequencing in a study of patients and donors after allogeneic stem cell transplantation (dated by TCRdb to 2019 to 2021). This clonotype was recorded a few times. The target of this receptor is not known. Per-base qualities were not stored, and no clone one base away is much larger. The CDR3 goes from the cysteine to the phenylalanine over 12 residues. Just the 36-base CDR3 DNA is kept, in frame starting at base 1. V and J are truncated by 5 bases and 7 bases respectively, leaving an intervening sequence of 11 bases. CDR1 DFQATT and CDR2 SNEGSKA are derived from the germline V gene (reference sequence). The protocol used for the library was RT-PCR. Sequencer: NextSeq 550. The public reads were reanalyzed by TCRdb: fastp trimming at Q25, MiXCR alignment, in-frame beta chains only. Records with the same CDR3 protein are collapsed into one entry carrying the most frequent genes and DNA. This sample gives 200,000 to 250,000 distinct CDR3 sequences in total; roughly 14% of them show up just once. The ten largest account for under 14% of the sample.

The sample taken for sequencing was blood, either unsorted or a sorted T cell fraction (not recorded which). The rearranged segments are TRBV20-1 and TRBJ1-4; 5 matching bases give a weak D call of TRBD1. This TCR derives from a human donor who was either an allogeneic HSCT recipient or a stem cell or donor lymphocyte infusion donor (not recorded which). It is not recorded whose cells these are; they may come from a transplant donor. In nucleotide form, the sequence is TGCAGTGCTCAGGGATGGGGTGAAAAACTGTTTTTT. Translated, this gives CSAQGWGEKLFF.